This TCR beta chain stems from a study of OX40 agonist ivuxolimab in advanced cancers. At the level of the study: Ivuxolimab, which is an agonistic anti-OX40 (CD134) antibody, was administered to the patients. Study results and limitations: Patients with a partial response at 0.1-3.0 mg/kg had among the lowest clonal expansion.

A remark on this clone: Its specificity is not known.

Clones were read by immunoSEQ multiplex PCR, and TCRdb kept only the in-frame ones, dropping some. The data show 35,000 to 45,000 clones, just over 85% seen once. Blood draws occurred at baseline, cycle 4 day 1, and cycle 7 day 1. The CDR3 loop spans 18 amino acids. In germline, CDR1 is SGHAT, CDR2 FQNNGV. Trimming left V 3 bases short and J 7 bases short, with 27 bases between. The chain joins TRBV11-2 to TRBJ1-1; D is unresolved. Sequencing was performed on CD4+ or CD8+ T cells sorted from blood, taken in a trial of the OX40 agonist ivuxolimab. This receptor was obtained from an adult with an advanced solid tumor such as melanoma, head and neck, liver or kidney cancer. CDR3 amino acids: CASSFLPLRTDPNHEAFF. Written as DNA, the CDR3 is TGTGCCAGCAGCTTCTTGCCACTGAGGACCGACCCGAACCATGAAGCTTTCTTT.